Listed below are T cell receptor beta chains from one sample, sequenced in a study of T-cell reconstitution after alpha-beta-depleted transplantation in children. TCRdb re-derived calls from the PCR reads in MiXCR, one entry per CDR3 protein. Of around 360,000 distinct CDR3 sequences listed, 10% are singletons. Sequences were derived from PBMCs from the stem cell graft donor, sampled from the stem cell graft. The receptors here all came from a human donor who donated a stem cell graft to a child with acute lymphoblastic leukemia. The CDR3 runs from the conserved cysteine through the conserved F or W. D genes are given only for firm matches. Rows may omit the clone size; those that give it use once, few, many or a size class.

NA NA 11 TRBJ2-2 TRBV28 CASSSTTELFF TGTGCCAGCAGTTCAACCACGGAGCTGTTTTTT
NA NA 18 TRBJ2-7 TRBV7-9 CASSSQFTSGQNPYEQYF TGTGCCAGCAGCTCCCAGTTCACCAGCGGGCAAAACCCCTACGAGCAGTACTTC
many TRBD1 14 TRBJ1-1 TRBV29-1 CSVARTGLNTEAFF TGCAGCGTTGCCCGGACAGGGTTAAACACTGAAGCTTTCTTT
few NA 18 TRBJ2-6 TRBV28 CASSPWWVISSGANVLTF TGTGCCAGCAGCCCCTGGTGGGTCATTAGCTCTGGGGCCAACGTCCTGACTTTC
few NA 20 TRBJ2-6 TRBV5-4 CASSLGQATIAVAGANVLTF TGTGCCAGCAGCTTGGGGCAGGCAACCATCGCCGTCGCCGGGGCCAACGTCCTGACTTTC
few NA 13 TRBJ1-1 TRBV12-3/TRBV12-4 CASRRAPDTEAFF TGTGCCAGCAGACGGGCCCCTGACACTGAAGCTTTCTTT
NA NA 15 TRBJ2-7 TRBV15 CATSRYPRDTYEQYF TGTGCCACCAGCAGATACCCTCGGGACACCTACGAGCAGTACTTC
few TRBD2 15 TRBJ2-7 TRBV20-1 CSAVRTSGSGYEQYF TGCAGTGCTGTACGGACTAGCGGGAGTGGGTACGAGCAGTACTTC
NA NA 12 TRBJ2-3 TRBV7-6 CASGPLGDTQYF TGTGCCAGCGGACCACTCGGAGATACGCAGTATTTT
few NA 14 TRBJ2-1 TRBV10-3 CAIKGGVGYNEQFF TGTGCCATCAAAGGGGGAGTCGGGTACAATGAGCAGTTCTTC
NA NA 11 TRBJ2-1 TRBV5-1 CASSLEGVRFF TGCGCCAGCAGCTTGGAGGGGGTTCGGTTCTTC
few NA 15 TRBJ2-3 TRBV28 CASSAQNRVADTQYF TGTGCCAGCAGTGCCCAGAACAGGGTCGCAGATACGCAGTATTTT
many TRBD1 15 TRBJ1-1 TRBV5-1 CASSLSGTANTEAFF TGCGCCAGCAGCCTCTCAGGGACAGCGAACACTGAAGCTTTCTTT
few TRBD2 17 TRBJ2-1 TRBV9 CASSGPTGLAVINEQFF TGTGCCAGCAGCGGCCCGACGGGACTAGCGGTAATAAATGAGCAGTTCTTC
many TRBD2 15 TRBJ2-3 TRBV20-1 CSASGLAGGADTQYF TGCAGTGCTAGCGGACTAGCGGGAGGGGCAGATACGCAGTATTTT
NA TRBD1 15 TRBJ2-7 TRBV18 CASSPSSGGTYEQYF TGTGCCAGCTCACCTAGTTCAGGGGGCACCTACGAGCAGTACTTC
NA TRBD1 15 TRBJ2-5 TRBV13 CASSLETGGAKTQYF TGTGCCAGCAGCTTAGAGACAGGGGGCGCGAAGACCCAGTACTTC
NA NA 15 TRBJ1-3 TRBV5-8 CASSWGALAGNTIYF TGTGCCAGCAGCTGGGGGGCCCTTGCTGGAAACACCATATATTTT
many NA 13 TRBJ1-2 TRBV7-3 CASSPGGLHGYTF TGTGCCAGCAGCCCCGGAGGTCTCCATGGCTACACCTTC
many TRBD1 13 TRBJ1-1 TRBV19 CASGTGVAAEAFF TGTGCCAGTGGGACAGGTGTCGCGGCTGAAGCTTTCTTT
few NA 12 TRBJ2-7 TRBV29-1 CSVGARGYEQYF TGCAGCGTTGGGGCCCGGGGCTACGAGCAGTACTTC
many NA 14 TRBJ1-6 TRBV12-3/TRBV12-4 CASSLGQRSRPLHF TGTGCCAGCAGTTTAGGGCAGCGGAGTAGGCCCCTCCACTTT
many TRBD2 13 TRBJ2-1 TRBV4-2 CASSGTSVNEQFF TGTGCCAGCAGCGGGACTAGCGTTAATGAGCAGTTCTTC
many TRBD2 18 TRBJ2-3 TRBV27 CASSSFLIPGGPADTQYF TGTGCCAGCAGTTCGTTCCTCATACCGGGAGGGCCCGCAGATACGCAGTATTTT
NA TRBD2 21 TRBJ2-6 TRBV15 CATSRDDRLAVLPSGANVLTF TGTGCCACCAGCAGAGATGATAGACTAGCGGTCCTACCTTCTGGGGCCAACGTCCTGACTTTC
few NA 14 TRBJ1-1 TRBV4-2 CASSQSQGESLAFF TGTGCCAGCAGCCAGTCCCAGGGAGAGTCTCTCGCTTTCTTT
few NA 15 TRBJ2-1 TRBV7-3 CASSPRVSGYNEQFF TGTGCCAGCAGCCCCCGGGTTAGCGGTTACAATGAGCAGTTCTTC
many TRBD2 14 TRBJ2-1 TRBV5-1 CASSLTASGNEQFF TGCGCCAGCAGCTTGACGGCTAGCGGCAATGAGCAGTTCTTC